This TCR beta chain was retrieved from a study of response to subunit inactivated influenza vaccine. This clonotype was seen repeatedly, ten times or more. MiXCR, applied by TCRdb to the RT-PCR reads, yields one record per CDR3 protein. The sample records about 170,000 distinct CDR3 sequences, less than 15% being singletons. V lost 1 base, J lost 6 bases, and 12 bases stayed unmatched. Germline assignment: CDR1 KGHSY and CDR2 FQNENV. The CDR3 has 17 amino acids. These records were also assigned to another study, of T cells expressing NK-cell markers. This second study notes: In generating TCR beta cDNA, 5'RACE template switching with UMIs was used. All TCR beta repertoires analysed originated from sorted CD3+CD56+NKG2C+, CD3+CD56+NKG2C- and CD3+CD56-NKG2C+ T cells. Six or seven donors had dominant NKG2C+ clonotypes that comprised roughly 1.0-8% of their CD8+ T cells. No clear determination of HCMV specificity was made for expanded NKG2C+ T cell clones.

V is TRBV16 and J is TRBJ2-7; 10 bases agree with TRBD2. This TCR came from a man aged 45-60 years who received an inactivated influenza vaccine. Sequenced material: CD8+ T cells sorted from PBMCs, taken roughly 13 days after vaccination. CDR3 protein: CASSQWLAGAGESEQYF. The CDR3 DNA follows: TGTGCCAGCAGCCAATGGCTAGCGGGAGCCGGGGAATCCGAGCAGTACTTC.